This T cell receptor beta chain came from a study of T cell repertoires in cytomegalovirus infection. The overall study: Matching HLA type, along with CMV infection, was indicated by public TCR beta signatures.

CDR3 length: 18 residues. The V gene's germline CDR1 is MNHEY and CDR2 SMNVEV (reference sequence). The V end lost 3 bases, the J end lost 3 bases, and 21 bases lay between the germline ends. Study results and caveats: It was HLA-C-restricted CMV-specific TCR beta clonotypes that dominated the response ex vivo. Summed public TCR beta family frequency identified CMV carriers bearing the relevant HLA.

MiXCR was run by TCRdb on the reads, yielding one entry per CDR3 protein. Of approximately 750,000 distinct CDR3 sequences in the sample, approximately 34% were seen once. This clonotype was detected a few times. Its antigen is as yet unknown. The TCR sequence derives from a human donor in good health (CMV status not recorded). Some clones in this sample may be carry-over from other donors' samples. Sequenced input: PBMCs. The chain uses TRBV27 and TRBJ2-4, with D possibly called TRBD1 or TRBD2 (5 bases each). The CDR3 here is CASSFLGLGKEDKNIQYF. CDR3 coding DNA: TGTGCCAGCAGTTTTTTGGGGCTAGGGAAGGAGGACAAAAACATTCAGTACTTC.